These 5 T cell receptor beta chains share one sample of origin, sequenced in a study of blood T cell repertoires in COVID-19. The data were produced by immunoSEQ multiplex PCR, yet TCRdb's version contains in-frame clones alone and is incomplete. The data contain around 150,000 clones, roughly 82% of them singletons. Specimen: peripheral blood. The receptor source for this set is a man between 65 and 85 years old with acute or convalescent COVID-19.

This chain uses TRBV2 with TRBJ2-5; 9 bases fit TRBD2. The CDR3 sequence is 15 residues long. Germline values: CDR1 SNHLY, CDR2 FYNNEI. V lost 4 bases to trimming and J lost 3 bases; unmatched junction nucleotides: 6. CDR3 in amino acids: CASSGSGTSKETQYF. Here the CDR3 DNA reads TGTGCCAGCAGTGGGAGTGGGACTAGCAAAGAGACCCAGTACTTC. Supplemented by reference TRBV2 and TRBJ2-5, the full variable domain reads EPEVTQTPSHQVTQMGQEVILRCVPISNHLYFYWYRQILGQKVEFLVSFYNNEISEKSEIFDDQFSVERPDGSNFTLKIRSTKLEDSAMYFCASSGSGTSKETQYFGPGTRLLVL.

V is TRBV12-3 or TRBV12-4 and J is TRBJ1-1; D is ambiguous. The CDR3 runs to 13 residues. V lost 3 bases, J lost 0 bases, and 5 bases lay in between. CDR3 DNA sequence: TGTGCCAGCAGTTTTCGGGTGAACACTGAAGCTTTCTTT. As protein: CASSFRVNTEAFF.

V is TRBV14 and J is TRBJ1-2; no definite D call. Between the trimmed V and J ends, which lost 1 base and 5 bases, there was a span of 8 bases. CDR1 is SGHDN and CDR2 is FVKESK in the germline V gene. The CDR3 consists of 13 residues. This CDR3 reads CASSQGLRYGYTF. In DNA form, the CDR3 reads TGTGCCAGCAGCCAAGGATTGAGATATGGCTACACCTTC.

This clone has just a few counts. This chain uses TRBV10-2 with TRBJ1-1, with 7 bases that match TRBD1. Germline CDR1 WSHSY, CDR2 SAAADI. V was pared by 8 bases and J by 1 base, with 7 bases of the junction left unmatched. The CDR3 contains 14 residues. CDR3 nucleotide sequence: TGCGCCAGCGTCGCCGGGACAGAGAACACTGAAGCTTTCTTT. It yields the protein CASVAGTENTEAFF.

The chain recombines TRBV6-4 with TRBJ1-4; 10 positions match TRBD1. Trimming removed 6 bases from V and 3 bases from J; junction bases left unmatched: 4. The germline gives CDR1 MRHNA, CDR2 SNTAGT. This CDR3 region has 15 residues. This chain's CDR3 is CASSRDRGPNEKLFF. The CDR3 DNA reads TGTGCCAGCAGCCGGGACAGGGGTCCTAATGAAAAACTGTTTTTT.